This T cell receptor (beta chain) comes out of a study of cytomegalovirus exposure and HLA in healthy donors. In the study overall: Earlier, some 180 million T cells were analyzed, and about 120 million unique TCR beta sequences were found among them.

The germline CDR1 and CDR2 sequences are MNHEY and SMNVEV (reference sequence). CDR3 length equals 14 residues. V was clipped by 3 bases and J by 0 bases, with 8 bases between them. Study results and caveats: Sequencing depth roughly uniform across donors was assumed in presence/absence analyses.

Concerning this clone: The target antigen is unknown.

PCR amplification relied on 60 Vbeta primers (plus 13 Jbeta primers). Measured with immunoSEQ multiplex PCR; TCRdb has only the in-frame clones, and not every one. The table includes some 200,000 clones, roughly 70% detected once. The material sequenced was PBMCs. This receptor was obtained from a man aged 35-49 years in good health and CMV-seropositive. The chain has TRBV27 and TRBJ1-1, with TRBD1 as a possible D gene (5 bases). DNA of the CDR3: TGTGCCAGCAGTTTCGGGGGGTTGAACACTGAAGCTTTCTTT. It encodes CASSFGGLNTEAFF.